The clone carrying this T cell receptor beta chain was recorded once. Its antigen is undetermined. V lost 6 bases and J lost 0, with 12 bases in between. Looked up from germline, CDR1 is SNHLY and CDR2 is FYNNEI. This CDR3 comprises 14 residues. Some clones are missing from TCRdb's copy, which holds only in-frame ones; the method was immunoSEQ multiplex PCR. Here the sample spans approximately 90,000 clones, roughly three quarters being singletons. The entry originates in a study of cytotoxic CD8 clonotypes in ibrutinib-treated CLL. Study-level findings and limits: Clonality rose at ibrutinib response and fell back toward baseline at progression.

Sequences were derived from PBMCs, sampled after 24 months of ibrutinib treatment. The sequence came from a human donor with chronic lymphocytic leukemia. This chain connects TRBV2 to TRBJ2-7; D is unclear. Here the CDR3 reads CASRFDGSSYEQYF. The CDR3 DNA sequence: TGTGCCAGCAGATTCGACGGGTCCTCCTACGAGCAGTACTTC.